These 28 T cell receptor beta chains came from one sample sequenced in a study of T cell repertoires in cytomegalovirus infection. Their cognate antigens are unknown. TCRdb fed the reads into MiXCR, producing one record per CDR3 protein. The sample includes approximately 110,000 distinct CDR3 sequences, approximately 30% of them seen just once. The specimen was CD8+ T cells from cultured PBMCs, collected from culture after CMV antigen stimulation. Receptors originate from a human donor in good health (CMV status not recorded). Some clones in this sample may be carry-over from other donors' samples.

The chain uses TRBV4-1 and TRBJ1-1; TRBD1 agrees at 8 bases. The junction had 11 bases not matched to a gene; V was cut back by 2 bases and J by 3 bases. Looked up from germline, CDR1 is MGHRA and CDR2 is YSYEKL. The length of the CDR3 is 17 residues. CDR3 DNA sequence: TGCGCCAGCAGCCAATTTGGAGGTCTACAGGGGGACACTGAAGCTTTCTTT. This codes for CASSQFGGLQGDTEAFF.

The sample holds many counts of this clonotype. CDR3 nucleotide sequence: TGTGCCAGCAGCTTAGGGGACAGGAGGGGCTACACCTTC. It translates to CASSLGDRRGYTF. The chain employs TRBV7-3 and TRBJ1-2; TRBD1 agrees at 8 bases. Germline V CDR1 and CDR2: SGHTA, FQGTGA. V dropped 2 bases and J dropped 8; count of bases not matched to a gene: 4. The CDR3 is 13 amino acids.

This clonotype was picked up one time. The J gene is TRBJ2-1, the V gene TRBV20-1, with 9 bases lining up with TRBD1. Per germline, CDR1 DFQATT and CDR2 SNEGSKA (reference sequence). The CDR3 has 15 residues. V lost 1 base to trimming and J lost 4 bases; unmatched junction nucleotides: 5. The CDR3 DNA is TGCAGTGCTAGAGCACTGGACAGGGGATACAATGAGCAGTTCTTC. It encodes CSARALDRGYNEQFF.

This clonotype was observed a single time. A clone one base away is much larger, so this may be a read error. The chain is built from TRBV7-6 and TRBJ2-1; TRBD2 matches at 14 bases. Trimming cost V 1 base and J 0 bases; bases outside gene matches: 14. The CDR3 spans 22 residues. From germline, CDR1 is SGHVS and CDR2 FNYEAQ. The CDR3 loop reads CASSLDPLTSGGALSSYNEQFF. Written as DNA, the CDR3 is TGTGCCAGCAGCTTAGACCCCCTGACTAGCGGGGGGGCCTTGAGCTCCTACAATGAGCAGTTCTTC.

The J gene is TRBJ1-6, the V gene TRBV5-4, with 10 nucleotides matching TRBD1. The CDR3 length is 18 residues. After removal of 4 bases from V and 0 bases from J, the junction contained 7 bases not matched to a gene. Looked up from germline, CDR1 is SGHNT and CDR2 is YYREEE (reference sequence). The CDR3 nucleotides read TGTGCCAGCAGCACCGGGACAGGGGCCAGCTCCTATAATTCACCCCTCCACTTT. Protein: CASSTGTGASSYNSPLHF.

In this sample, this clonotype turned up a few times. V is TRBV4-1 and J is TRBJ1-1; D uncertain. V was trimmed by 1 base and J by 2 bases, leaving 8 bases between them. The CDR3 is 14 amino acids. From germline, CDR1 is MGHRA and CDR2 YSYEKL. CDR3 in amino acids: CASSQGQENTEAFF. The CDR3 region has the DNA TGCGCCAGCAGCCAAGGGCAGGAAAACACTGAAGCTTTCTTT.

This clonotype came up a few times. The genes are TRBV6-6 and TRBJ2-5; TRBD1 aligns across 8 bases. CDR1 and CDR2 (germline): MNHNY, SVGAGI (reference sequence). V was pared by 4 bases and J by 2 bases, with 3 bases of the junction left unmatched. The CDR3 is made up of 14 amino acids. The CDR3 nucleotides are TGTGCCAGCAGTTGGGGACAGGATCAAGAGACCCAGTACTTC. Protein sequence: CASSWGQDQETQYF.

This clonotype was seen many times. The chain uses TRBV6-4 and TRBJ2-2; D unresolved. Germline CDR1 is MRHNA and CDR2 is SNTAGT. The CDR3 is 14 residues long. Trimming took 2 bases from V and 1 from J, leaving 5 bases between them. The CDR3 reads CASSDNWNTGELFF. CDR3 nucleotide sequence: TGTGCCAGCAGTGACAATTGGAACACCGGGGAGCTGTTTTTT.

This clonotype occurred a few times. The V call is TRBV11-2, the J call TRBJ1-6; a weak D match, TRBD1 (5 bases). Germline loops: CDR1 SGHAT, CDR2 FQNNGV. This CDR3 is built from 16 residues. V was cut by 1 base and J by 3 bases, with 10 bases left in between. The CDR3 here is CASSLVGGNYNSPLHF. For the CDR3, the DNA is TGTGCCAGCAGCTTAGTGGGGGGTAACTATAATTCACCCCTCCACTTT.

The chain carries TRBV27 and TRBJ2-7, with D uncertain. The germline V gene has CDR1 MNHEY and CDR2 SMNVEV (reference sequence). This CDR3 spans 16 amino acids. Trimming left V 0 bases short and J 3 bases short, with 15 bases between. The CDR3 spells CASSLSGQKNVYEQYF. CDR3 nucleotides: TGTGCCAGCAGTTTATCCGGGCAGAAAAACGTCTACGAGCAGTACTTC.

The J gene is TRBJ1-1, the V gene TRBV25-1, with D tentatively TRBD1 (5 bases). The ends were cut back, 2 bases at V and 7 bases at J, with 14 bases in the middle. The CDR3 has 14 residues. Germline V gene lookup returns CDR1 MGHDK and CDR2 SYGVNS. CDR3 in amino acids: CASSETEGWVEAFF. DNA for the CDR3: TGTGCCAGCAGTGAAACGGAGGGGTGGGTTGAAGCTTTCTTT.

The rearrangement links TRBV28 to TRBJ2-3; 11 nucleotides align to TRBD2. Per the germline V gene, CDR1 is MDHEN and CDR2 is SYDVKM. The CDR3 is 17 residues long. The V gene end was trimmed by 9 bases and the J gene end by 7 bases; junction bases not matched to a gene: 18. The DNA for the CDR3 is TGTGCCAGTTTTTCCCGACTAGCGGGGTCCAGGAGGAATACGCAGTATTTT. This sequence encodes CASFSRLAGSRRNTQYF.

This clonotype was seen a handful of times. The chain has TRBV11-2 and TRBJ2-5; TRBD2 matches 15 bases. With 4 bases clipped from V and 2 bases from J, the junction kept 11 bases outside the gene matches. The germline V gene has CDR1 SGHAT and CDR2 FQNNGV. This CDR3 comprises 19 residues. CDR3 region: CASSSDRTSGGAWQETQYF. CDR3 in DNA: TGTGCCAGCAGCTCAGATCGGACTAGCGGGGGGGCGTGGCAAGAGACCCAGTACTTC.

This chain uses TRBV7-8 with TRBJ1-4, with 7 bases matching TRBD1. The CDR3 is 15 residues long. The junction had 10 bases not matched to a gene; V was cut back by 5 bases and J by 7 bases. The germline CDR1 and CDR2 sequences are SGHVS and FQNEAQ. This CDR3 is CASSQGGSLAEKLFF. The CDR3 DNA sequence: TGTGCCAGCAGCCAAGGGGGCAGTTTGGCTGAAAAACTGTTTTTT.

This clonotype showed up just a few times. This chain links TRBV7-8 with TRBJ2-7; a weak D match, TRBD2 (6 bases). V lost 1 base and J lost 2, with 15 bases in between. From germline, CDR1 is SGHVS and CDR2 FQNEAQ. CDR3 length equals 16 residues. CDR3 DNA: TGTGCCAGCAGCTTAGGGTCGGCAGGAGGGGCCTACGAGCAGTACTTC. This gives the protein CASSLGSAGGAYEQYF.

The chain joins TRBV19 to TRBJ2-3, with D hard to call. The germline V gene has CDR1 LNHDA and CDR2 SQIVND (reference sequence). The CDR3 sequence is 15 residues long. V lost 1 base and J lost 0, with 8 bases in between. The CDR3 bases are TGTGCCAGTAGTATAGTTGGATCTAGCACAGATACGCAGTATTTT. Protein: CASSIVGSSTDTQYF.

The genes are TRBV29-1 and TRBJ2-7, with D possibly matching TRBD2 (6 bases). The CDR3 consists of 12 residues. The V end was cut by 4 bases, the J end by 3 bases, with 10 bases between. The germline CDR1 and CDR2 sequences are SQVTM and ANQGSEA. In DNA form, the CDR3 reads TGCAGCGTTGGGGAGGTTAACTACGAGCAGTACTTC. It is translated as CSVGEVNYEQYF.

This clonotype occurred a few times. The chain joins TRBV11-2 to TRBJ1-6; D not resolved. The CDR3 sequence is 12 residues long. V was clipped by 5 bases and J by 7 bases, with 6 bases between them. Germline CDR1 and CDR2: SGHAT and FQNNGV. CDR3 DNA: TGTGCCAGCAGCGAGGGAAATTCACCCCTCCACTTT. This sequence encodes CASSEGNSPLHF. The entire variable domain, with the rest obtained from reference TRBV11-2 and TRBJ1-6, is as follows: EAGVAQSPRYKIIEKRQSVAFWCNPISGHATLYWYQQILGQGPKLLIQFQNNGVVDDSQLPKDRFSAERLKGVDSTLKIQPAKLEDSAVYLCASSEGNSPLHFGNGTRLTVT.

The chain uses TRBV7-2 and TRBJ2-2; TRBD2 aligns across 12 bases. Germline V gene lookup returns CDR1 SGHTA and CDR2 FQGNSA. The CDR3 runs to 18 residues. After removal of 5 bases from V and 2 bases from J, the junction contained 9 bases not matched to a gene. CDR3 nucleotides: TGTGCCAGCAGCCTCCTGACTAGCGGGGGCGATAACACCGGGGAGCTGTTTTTT. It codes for CASSLLTSGGDNTGELFF.

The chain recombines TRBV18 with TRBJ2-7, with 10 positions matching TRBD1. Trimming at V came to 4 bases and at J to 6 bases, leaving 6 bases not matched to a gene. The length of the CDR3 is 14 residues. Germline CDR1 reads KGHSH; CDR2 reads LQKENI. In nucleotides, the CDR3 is TGTGCCAGCTCACAGACGGGACAGGGGTTCGAGCAGTACTTC. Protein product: CASSQTGQGFEQYF.

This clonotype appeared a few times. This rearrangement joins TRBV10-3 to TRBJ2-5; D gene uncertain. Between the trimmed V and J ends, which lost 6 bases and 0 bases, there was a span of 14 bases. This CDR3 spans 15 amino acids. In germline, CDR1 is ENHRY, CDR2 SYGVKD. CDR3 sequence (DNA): TGTGCCATCAGCCGAAAGCAGGCTTACCAAGAGACCCAGTACTTC. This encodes CAISRKQAYQETQYF.

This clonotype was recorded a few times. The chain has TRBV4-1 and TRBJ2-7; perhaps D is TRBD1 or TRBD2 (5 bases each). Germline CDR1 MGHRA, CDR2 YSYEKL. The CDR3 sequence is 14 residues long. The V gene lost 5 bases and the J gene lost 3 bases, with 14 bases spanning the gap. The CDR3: CASSARDGFYEQYF. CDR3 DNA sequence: TGCGCCAGCAGCGCTAGGGACGGCTTCTACGAGCAGTACTTC.

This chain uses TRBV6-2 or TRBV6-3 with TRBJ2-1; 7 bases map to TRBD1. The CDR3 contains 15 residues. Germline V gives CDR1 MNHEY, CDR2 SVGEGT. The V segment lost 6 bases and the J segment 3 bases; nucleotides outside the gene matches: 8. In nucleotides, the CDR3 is TGTGCCAGCAGCCTCGAAGGACAGGACTACAATGAGCAGTTCTTC. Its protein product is CASSLEGQDYNEQFF.

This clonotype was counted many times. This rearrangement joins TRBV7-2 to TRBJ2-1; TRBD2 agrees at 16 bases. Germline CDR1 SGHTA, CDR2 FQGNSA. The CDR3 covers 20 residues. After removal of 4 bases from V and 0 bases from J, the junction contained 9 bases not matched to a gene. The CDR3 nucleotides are TGTGCCAGCAGCTCACGCTCCGGGACTAGCGGGGGGGGCTCCTACAATGAGCAGTTCTTC. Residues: CASSSRSGTSGGGSYNEQFF. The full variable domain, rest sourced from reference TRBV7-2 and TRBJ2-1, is GAGVSQSPSNKVTEKGKDVELRCDPISGHTALYWYRQSLGQGLEFLIYFQGNSAPDKSGLPSDRFSAERTGGSVSTLTIQRTQQEDSAVYLCASSSRSGTSGGGSYNEQFFGPGTRLTVL.

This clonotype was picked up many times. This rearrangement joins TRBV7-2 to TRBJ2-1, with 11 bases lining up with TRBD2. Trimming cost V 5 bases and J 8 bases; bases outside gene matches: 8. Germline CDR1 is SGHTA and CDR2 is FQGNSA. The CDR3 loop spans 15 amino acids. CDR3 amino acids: CASSHSGGALDEQFF. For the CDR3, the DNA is TGTGCCAGCAGCCATAGCGGGGGGGCTTTAGATGAGCAGTTCTTC.

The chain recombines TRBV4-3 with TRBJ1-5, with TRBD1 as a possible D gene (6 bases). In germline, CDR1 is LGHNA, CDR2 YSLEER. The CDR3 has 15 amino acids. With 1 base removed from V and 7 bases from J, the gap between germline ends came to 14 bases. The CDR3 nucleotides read TGCGCCAGCAGCCAAGCTACAGGGAGAGGCCAGCCCCAGCATTTT. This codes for CASSQATGRGQPQHF.

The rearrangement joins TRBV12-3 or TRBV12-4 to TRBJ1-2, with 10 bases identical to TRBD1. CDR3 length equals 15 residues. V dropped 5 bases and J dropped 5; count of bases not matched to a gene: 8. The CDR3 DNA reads TGTGCCAGCAGTCCCAGACAGGGGGCTTTTTATGGCTACACCTTC. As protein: CASSPRQGAFYGYTF.

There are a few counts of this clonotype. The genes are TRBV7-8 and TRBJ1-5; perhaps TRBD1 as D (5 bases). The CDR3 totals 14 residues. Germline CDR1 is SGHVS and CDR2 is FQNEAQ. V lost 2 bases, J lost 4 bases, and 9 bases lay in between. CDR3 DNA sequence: TGTGCCAGCAGCTTAAGGGCAGGGAATCAGCCCCAGCATTTT. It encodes CASSLRAGNQPQHF.